The source of this TCR beta chain is a study of blood T cell repertoires in COVID-19. Whole-study context: Donors in the United States, Italy and Spain gave samples during acute or convalescent COVID-19.

The cohort comprised adults aged 18 to 89 years residing in around 25 US areas. Cohort placement rested on clinical history that participants reported themselves. The CDR3 is 14 amino acids. V lost 6 bases and J 0 bases, leaving 11 bases between the germline ends. Germline V gene sequence: CDR1 LGHNT, CDR2 FRNRAP. Using immunoSEQ multiplex PCR, the repertoire was profiled, and TCRdb retains in-frame clones only, with some absent. The table includes about 210,000 clones, more than 80% detected once. This clone was recorded once. Sample: PBMCs or T cells enriched from blood (not recorded which). V gene TRBV12-5 combines with J gene TRBJ1-1; perhaps TRBD1 as D (5 bases). This clonotype was sampled from a man younger than 40 who had recovered from COVID-19. CDR3 DNA: TGTGCTAGTGGGACCGGGGGGGTGAACACTGAAGCTTTCTTT. Translation: CASGTGGVNTEAFF. Supplemented by reference TRBV12-5 and TRBJ1-1, the full variable domain reads DARVTQTPRHKVTEMGQEVTMRCQPILGHNTVFWYRQTMMQGLELLAYFRNRAPLDDSGMPKDRFSAEMPDATLATLKIQPSEPRDSAVYFCASGTGGVNTEAFFGQGTRLTVV.